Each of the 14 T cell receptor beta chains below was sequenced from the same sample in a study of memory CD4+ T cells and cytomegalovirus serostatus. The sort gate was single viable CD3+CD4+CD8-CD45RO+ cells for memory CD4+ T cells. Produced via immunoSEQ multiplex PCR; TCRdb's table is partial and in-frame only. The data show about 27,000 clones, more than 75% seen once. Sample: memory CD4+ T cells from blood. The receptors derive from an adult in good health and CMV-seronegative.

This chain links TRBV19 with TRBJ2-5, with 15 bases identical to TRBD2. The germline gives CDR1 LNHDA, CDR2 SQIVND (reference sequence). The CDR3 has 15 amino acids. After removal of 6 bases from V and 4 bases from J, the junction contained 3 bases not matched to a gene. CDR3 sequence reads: CASRGTSGGRETQYF. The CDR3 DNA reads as TGTGCCAGTAGGGGGACTAGCGGGGGGAGAGAGACCCAGTACTTC.

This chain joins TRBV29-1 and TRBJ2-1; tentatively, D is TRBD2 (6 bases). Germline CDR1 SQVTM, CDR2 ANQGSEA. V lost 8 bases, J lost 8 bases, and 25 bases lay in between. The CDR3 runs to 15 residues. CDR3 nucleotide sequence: TGCAGCACAAACTCCCTAGCGTCACCCAAGGATGAGCAGTTCTTC. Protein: CSTNSLASPKDEQFF.

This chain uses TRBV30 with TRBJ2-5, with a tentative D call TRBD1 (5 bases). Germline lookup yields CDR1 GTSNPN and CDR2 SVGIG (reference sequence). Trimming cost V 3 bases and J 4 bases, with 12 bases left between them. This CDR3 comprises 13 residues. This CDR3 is CAWRRRQGETQYF. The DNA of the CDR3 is TGTGCCTGGAGGCGAAGGCAGGGAGAGACCCAGTACTTC.

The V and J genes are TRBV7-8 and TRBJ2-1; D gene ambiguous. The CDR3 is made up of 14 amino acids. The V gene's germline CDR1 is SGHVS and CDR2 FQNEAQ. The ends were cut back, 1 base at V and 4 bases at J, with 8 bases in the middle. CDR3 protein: CASSLGLQYNEQFF. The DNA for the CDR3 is TGTGCCAGCAGCTTAGGCCTCCAATACAATGAGCAGTTCTTC.

CDR3 sequence reads: CASSLMTSNGGELFF. The CDR3, as DNA: TGTGCCAGCAGCTTAATGACTAGCAATGGCGGGGAGCTGTTTTTT. The genes are TRBV7-6 and TRBJ2-2, with 7 nucleotides matching TRBD2. This CDR3 contains 15 residues. J gave up 7 bases and V 2 bases, and 7 bases lay outside the gene matches. CDR1 is SGHVS, CDR2 FNYEAQ, per germline.

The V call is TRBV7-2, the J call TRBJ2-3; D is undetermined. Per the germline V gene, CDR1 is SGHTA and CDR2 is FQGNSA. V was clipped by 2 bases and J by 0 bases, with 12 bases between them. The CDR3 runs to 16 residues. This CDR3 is CASSLSVGTSTDTQYF. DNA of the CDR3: TGTGCCAGCAGCTTAAGCGTGGGAACAAGCACAGATACGCAGTATTTT.

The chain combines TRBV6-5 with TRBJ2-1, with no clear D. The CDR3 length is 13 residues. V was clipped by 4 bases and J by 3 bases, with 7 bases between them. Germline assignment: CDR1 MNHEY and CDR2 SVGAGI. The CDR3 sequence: CASSFNGYNEQFF. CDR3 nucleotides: TGTGCCAGCAGTTTTAACGGCTACAATGAGCAGTTCTTC.

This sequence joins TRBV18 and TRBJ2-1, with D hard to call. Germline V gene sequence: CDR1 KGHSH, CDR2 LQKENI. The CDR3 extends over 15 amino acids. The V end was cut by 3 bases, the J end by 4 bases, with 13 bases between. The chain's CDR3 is CASSPQSEGYNEQFF. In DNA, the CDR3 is TGTGCCAGCTCACCCCAAAGTGAAGGTTACAATGAGCAGTTCTTC.

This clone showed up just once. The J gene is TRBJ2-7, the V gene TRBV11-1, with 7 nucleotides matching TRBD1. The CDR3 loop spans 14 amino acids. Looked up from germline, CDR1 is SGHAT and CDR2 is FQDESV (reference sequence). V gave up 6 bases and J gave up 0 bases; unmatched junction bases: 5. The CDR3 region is CASRKGQASYEQYF. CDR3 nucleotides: TGTGCCAGCAGGAAAGGACAGGCCTCCTACGAGCAGTACTTC.

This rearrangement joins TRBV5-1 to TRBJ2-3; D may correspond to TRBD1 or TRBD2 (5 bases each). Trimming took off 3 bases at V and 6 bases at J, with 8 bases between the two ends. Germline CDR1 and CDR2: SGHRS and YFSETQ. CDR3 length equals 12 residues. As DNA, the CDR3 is TGCGCCAGCAGCTCCGGGACGGATACGCAGTATTTT. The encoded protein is CASSSGTDTQYF.

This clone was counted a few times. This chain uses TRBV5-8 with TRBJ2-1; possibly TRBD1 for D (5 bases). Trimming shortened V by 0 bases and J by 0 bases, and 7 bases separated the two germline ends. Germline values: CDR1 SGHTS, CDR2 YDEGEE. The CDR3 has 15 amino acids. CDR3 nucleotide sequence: TGTGCCAGCAGCTTGGGACAGAGCTCCTACAATGAGCAGTTCTTC. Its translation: CASSLGQSSYNEQFF. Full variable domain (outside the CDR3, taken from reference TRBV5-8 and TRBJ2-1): EAGVTQSPTHLIKTRGQQATLRCSPISGHTSVYWYQQALGLGLQFLLWYDEGEERNRGNFPPRFSGRQFPNYSSELNVNALELEDSALYLCASSLGQSSYNEQFFGPGTRLTVL.

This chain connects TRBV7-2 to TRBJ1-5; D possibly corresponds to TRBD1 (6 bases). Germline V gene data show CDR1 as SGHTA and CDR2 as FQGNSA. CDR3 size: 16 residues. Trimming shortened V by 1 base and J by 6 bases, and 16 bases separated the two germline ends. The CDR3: CASSLVAGKQGQPQHF. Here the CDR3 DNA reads TGTGCCAGCAGCTTAGTCGCAGGGAAACAGGGTCAGCCCCAGCATTTT.

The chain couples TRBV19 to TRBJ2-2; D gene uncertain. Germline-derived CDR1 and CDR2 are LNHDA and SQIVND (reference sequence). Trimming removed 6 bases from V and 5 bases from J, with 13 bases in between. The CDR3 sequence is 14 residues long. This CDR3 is CASRALEETGELFF. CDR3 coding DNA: TGTGCCAGTAGGGCCTTGGAAGAGACCGGGGAGCTGTTTTTT.

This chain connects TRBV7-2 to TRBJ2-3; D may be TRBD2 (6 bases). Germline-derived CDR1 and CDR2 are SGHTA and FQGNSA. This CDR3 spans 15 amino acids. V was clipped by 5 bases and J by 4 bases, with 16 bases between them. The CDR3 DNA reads TGTGCCAGCAGCCCTTGGGGGGAGTCTTCAGATACGCAGTATTTT. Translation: CASSPWGESSDTQYF. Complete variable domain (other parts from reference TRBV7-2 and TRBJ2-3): GAGVSQSPSNKVTEKGKDVELRCDPISGHTALYWYRQSLGQGLEFLIYFQGNSAPDKSGLPSDRFSAERTGGSVSTLTIQRTQQEDSAVYLCASSPWGESSDTQYFGPGTRLTVL.